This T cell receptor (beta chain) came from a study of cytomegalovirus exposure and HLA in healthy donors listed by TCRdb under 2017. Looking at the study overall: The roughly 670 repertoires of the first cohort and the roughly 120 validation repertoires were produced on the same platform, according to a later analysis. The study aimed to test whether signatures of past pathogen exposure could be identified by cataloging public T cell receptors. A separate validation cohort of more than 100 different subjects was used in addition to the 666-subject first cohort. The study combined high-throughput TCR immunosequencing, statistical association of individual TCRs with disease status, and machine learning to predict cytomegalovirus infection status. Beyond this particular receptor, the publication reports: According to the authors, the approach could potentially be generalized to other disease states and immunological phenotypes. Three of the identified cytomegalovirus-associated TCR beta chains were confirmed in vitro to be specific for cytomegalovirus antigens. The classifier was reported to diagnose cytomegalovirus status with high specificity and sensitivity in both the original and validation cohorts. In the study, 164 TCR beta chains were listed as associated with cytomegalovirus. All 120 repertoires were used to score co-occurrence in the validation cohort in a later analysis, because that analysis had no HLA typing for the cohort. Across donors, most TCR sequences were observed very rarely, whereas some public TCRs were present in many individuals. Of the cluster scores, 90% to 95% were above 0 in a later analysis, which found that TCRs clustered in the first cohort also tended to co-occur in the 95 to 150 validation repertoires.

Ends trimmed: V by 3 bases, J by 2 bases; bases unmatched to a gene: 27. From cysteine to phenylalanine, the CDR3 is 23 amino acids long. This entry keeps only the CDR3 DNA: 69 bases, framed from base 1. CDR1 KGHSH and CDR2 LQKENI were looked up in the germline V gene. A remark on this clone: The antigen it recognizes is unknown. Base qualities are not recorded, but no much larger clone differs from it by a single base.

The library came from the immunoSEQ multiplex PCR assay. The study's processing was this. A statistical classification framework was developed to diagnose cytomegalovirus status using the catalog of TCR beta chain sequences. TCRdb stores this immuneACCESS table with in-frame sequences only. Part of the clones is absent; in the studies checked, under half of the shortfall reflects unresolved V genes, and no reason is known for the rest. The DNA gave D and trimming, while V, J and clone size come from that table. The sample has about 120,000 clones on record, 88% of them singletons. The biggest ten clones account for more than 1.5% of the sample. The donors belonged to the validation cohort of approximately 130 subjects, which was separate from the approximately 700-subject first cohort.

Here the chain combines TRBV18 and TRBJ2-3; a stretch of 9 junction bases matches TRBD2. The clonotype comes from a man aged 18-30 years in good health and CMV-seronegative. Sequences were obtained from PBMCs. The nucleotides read TGTGCCAGCTCACCGAGGGGGGCAGGGACTAGCAAGCCGGTCCGGTTTGCCACAGATACGCAGTATTTT. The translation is CASSPRGAGTSKPVRFATDTQYF.